This TCR beta chain was observed in a study of control samples from healthy donors and cancer patients (dated by TCRdb to about 2020). A note on this clone: What antigen it recognizes has not been identified. Per-nucleotide qualities are absent, and no much larger clonotype sits a single base away.

To prepare the library, the immunoSEQ multiplex PCR assay was applied. The immuneACCESS repertoire file appears here via TCRdb, limited to in-frame rearrangements. These files lack a portion of the clones; in checked studies, under half of the deficit traces to unresolved V genes, and the cause of the others is not known. Counted in this sample were under 450,000 clones; approximately 92% of them appeared once. 5% to 7% of the sample lies in the top ten. As encoded in the germline V gene (reference sequence), CDR1 is LNHDA while CDR2 is SQIVND. The CDR3 holds 12 amino acids from the cysteine to the phenylalanine. Left in the record is the CDR3 DNA by itself, 36 bases read in frame from the first base. The junction shows trimming of 5 bases on V and 16 bases on J, plus 18 bases between the germline ends.

Sample: PBMCs. The sequence was collected from a man aged 35 to 55 with head and neck cancer. This receptor chain uses TRBV19 and TRBJ2-1; the D gene is tentatively TRBD1 or TRBD2, each matching 5 bases. The DNA sequence is TGTGCCAGTAGTTCCTCAAGGGGACCCCACTTCTTC. This translates into CASSSSRGPHFF. This CDR3, with the reference TRBV19 and TRBJ2-1 proteins standing in past its ends, gives the full variable domain DGGITQSPKYLFRKEGQNVTLSCEQNLNHDAMYWYRQDPGQGLRLIYYSQIVNDFQKGDIAEGYSVSREKKESFPLTVTSAQKNPTAFYLCASSSSRGPHFFGPGTRLTVL.